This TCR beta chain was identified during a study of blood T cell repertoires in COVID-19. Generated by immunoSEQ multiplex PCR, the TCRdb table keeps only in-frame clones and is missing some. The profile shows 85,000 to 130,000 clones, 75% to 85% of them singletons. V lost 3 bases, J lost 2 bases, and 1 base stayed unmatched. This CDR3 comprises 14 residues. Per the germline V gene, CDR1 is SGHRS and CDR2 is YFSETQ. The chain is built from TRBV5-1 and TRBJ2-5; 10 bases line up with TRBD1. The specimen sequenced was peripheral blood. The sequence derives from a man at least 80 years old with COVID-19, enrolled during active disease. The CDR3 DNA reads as TGCGCCAGCAGCTGGGGACAGGGGCAAGAGACCCAGTACTTC. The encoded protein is CASSWGQGQETQYF.